This T cell receptor beta chain was sequenced during a study of shared clonotypes between healthy human individuals. Assay: immunoSEQ multiplex PCR; the TCRdb copy retains only in-frame clones and omits some. The table records 550,000 to 600,000 clones, nearly 98% of them present only once. Naive-designated CD8 cells lacked CD45RO, were positively enriched for CCR7, and omitted terminally differentiated effector memory CD45RA+ cells. Germline CDR1 reads SGHKS; CDR2 reads YYEKEE (reference sequence). The V gene end was trimmed by 5 bases and the J gene end by 1 base; junction bases not matched to a gene: 11. CDR3 length: 16 residues.

What was sequenced was naive CD8+ T cells sorted from blood. This chain joins TRBV5-5 and TRBJ2-7; 8 positions agree with TRBD1. The sequence came from a man under 40 in good health. The CDR3 is CASRPFSDRGSYEQYF. In DNA, the CDR3 is TGTGCCAGCAGACCCTTTTCCGACAGGGGATCCTACGAGCAGTACTTC.